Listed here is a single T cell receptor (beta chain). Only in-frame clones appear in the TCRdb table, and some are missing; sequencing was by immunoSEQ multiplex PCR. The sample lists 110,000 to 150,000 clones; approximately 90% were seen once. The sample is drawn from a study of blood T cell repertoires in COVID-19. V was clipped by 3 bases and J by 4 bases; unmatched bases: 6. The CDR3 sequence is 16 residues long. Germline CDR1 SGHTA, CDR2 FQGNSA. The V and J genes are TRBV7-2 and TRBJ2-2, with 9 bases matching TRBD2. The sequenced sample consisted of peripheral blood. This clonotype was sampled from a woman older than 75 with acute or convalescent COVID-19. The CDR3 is CASSFFPSGATGELFF. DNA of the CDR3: TGTGCCAGCAGCTTTTTTCCTAGCGGGGCCACCGGGGAGCTGTTTTTT.